Here is one T cell receptor (beta chain) with its context. This clone was recorded once. Its antigen remains undetermined. No per-base quality is available; no much larger clone lies one base away. The record originates from a study of cytomegalovirus exposure and HLA in healthy donors (dated by TCRdb to 2016 to 2017). Turning to the overall study: According to an earlier analysis of several hundred of the donors, 150 million to 200 million T cells yielded some 120 million unique TCR beta sequences and 276 Gb of sequence data. An early release covering over 500 HLA-typed donors comprised about 290 gigabases of sequencing data and around 80 million unique TCR sequences. Of the approximately 400 genotyped donors, 75% to 85% were placed in the genetic ancestry cluster associated with self-reported Caucasian donors. The study aimed to test whether cataloging public T cell receptors could reveal signatures of past pathogen exposure. Using immunosequencing, the study profiled T cell repertoires from 500 to 800 subjects and related those repertoires to cytomegalovirus serostatus. Besides the first cohort of approximately 710 subjects, a separate validation cohort made up of 120 different subjects was used. To predict cytomegalovirus infection status, the study brought together high-throughput TCR immunosequencing, statistical association of individual TCRs with disease status, and machine learning. A later analysis re-examined previously published TCR beta repertoires from just over 650 donors and added high-resolution HLA genotyping to investigate patterns of TCR occurrence. Rather than drawing on any new phenotypic data, the later analysis identified candidate immune exposures from TCR beta sequences and the way those sequences occurred across donors. An earlier analysis of fewer than 750 of the donors used high-throughput TCR beta sequencing to judge whether each TCR beta V gene segment behaved as functional or pseudogenic. Donor age, sex, ethnicity and CMV serostatus were collected together with the repertoire data. Genome-wide SNP genotypes for about 60% of the roughly 670 donors were used in a later genetic analysis, which treated that subset as a discovery cohort. All discovery cohort repertoires had been generated on a single sequencing platform. HLA typing covered class I and class II loci at four-digit resolution. The number of typed donors differed by locus: 629-630 for A, B, C, DRB1 and DQB1; some 540 for DQA1; 606 for DPA1; and about 450 for DPB1. Five DR-DQ haplotypes were treated as single units for association and clustering because of strong linkage in the cohort. Among almost 400 genotyped donors of the cohort, an average of approximately 250,000 unique TCR beta nucleotide sequences were sequenced per donor, 15% to 20% of them non-productive.

The full study reports these points: Because the 87-base-pair reads could not distinguish some IMGT-functional V segments, including TRBV6-2 and TRBV6-3, those segments were excluded. In a later analysis, HLA-associated TCR beta chains showed more clonal expansion and lower generation probabilities than non-associated chains that were equally common. According to a later analysis, parvovirus B19, influenza, CMV and Epstein-Barr virus appeared linked to several top co-occurrence clusters. CMV serostatus was the only immune exposure information available for the cohort. Specific HLA alleles were associated with 18,000 or so TCR beta sequences at a false discovery rate of 0.05 in a later analysis. In a later genetic analysis, fewer N-insertions in productive TCRs were reported among donors in an Asian-associated ancestry cluster than the roughly 700-donor mean. In this cohort, only TCR beta chains were sequenced, and detectable features were limited by the absence of alpha or paired-chain data. In a later genetic analysis, a missense DCLRE1C variant was associated with V-gene and J-gene trimming of TCR beta chains, and the association was replicated in an independent cohort. In vitro tests confirmed that three of the cytomegalovirus-associated TCR beta chains recognize cytomegalovirus antigens. Linkage disequilibrium might explain the correlated functional status among segregating V segments, but an unknown experimental factor could not be excluded. A further reported finding was that TCR beta sequences accurately predicted the HLA-A and HLA-B alleles for most subjects in the first cohort. In an earlier analysis of around 600 of the donors, most TCR beta V segments were observed in productive rearrangements about 90% or about 30% of the time, broadly matching IMGT annotations. HLA typing was unavailable for some donors at each locus, so association tests used only the typed subset. The presence/absence analyses assumed that sequencing depth was roughly uniform across donors, and that assumption may not be true. While some public TCRs were present in many individuals, most TCR sequences turned up only very rarely across donors. In a later analysis, most CMV-associated TCR beta chains were found to appear HLA-restricted, with HLA associations seemingly driven largely by CMV exposure. Cytomegalovirus status was reported to be diagnosed by the classifier with high specificity and sensitivity in both the original and validation cohorts. Because counts were too low, seventeen rarely observed V segments, including chromosome 9 orphons, were excluded from the earlier analysis of fewer than 650 of the donors. It was suggested by the authors that the approach could potentially be generalized to other disease states and immunological phenotypes. The study listed 150 to 200 TCR beta chains as associated with cytomegalovirus. In a later analysis, the rate of TCR association differed among HLA loci, with DRB1 alleles having the most associated TCRs and HLA-C alleles having the fewest. A group of highly shared sequence variants was considered likely to be a technical artifact of the sequencing pipeline. Assigning TCR associations to individual alleles was difficult when HLA alleles, especially DR and DQ, strongly co-occurred.

The CDR3 covers 17 residues, taking in both the cysteine and the phenylalanine. The read is trimmed to its CDR3 DNA, 51 bases read in frame from base 1. Relative to germline, V is missing 1 base and J is missing 6 bases, with 12 bases of the junction outside any gene match. CDR1 and CDR2 (SQVTM, ANQGSEA) derive from the germline V gene. The cohort was made up of 666 healthy bone marrow donors. At the time of sampling, every cohort member was nominally healthy, though immune exposures that went unrecorded were likely present. The donor was CMV seropositive and was included in the group of 250 to 350 seropositive cohort members. A peripheral blood sample was collected from each donor, and TCR beta sequencing was performed on peripheral blood mononuclear cells. Genomic DNA was extracted from the blood cell samples with the Qiagen DNeasy Blood Extraction Kit. The library was generated by the immunoSEQ multiplex PCR assay. A mixture of 60 forward primers for TCR Vbeta segments and 13 reverse primers for TCR Jbeta segments was used in the multiplex PCR. Amplification of the CDR3 region of rearranged TCR beta genes was performed with a multiplex PCR assay on genomic DNA. On the Illumina HiSeq System, the amplified TCR beta libraries were sequenced as 87-base-pair reads. Processing in the source paper ran as follows. Across the 700 or so repertoires, a later analysis counted around 80 million unique TCR beta chains, roughly 11 million of which were shared by at least two donors. Raw reads were error-corrected and collapsed into unique sequences by a nearest-neighbor algorithm in which closely related sequences were merged to remove PCR and sequencing errors. To assign V, D and J gene segments, CDR3 sequences were aligned to IMGT reference sequences. Each retained sequence needed at least a six-nucleotide match to both a V gene segment and a J gene segment. Rearrangements were called productive when the CDR3 lacked stop codons and stayed in frame with V and J; all others were non-productive. Following IMGT convention, CDR3 was defined as the stretch from the second conserved V-encoded cysteine up to the conserved J-encoded phenylalanine. In an earlier analysis of more than 550 of the donors, sequences lacking an unambiguous match to a single V gene segment were excluded. An earlier analysis of fewer than 650 of the donors classified V segments as functional when productive rearrangements were above 56.7% and as segregating when the standard deviation between donors was above 5%. A statistical classification framework was developed to diagnose cytomegalovirus status using the catalog of TCR beta chain sequences. A later analysis assigned V and J genes by comparing TCR nucleotide sequences with IMGT/GENE-DB human TR gene sequences. The TCRdist pipeline was used in a later analysis to assign CDR3 sequences and most-parsimonious VDJ recombination scenarios. In a later analysis, each TCR beta chain was defined by its CDR3 amino acid sequence together with its V-gene family, and reads lacking a unique V-gene family were excluded. In a later analysis, around 650 highly shared, low-generation-probability nucleotide sequences were removed to address suspected cross-contamination and a sequencing artifact. In a later analysis, a clonal expansion index for each public chain was calculated from normalized within-repertoire ranks of inferred template counts. A later analysis computed generation probabilities with a VDJ recombination model fitted to out-of-frame rearrangements, and checked the results against IGoR. A later analysis scored TCR-TCR, TCR-HLA and TCR-CMV co-occurrence with hypergeometric tests, applying a repertoire-size bias correction to TCR pairs. A later analysis estimated false discovery rates by permuting HLA or CMV assignments 20 times. In a later analysis, co-occurring TCRs were grouped using DBSCAN, and TCRdist sequence similarity was added for clustering within HLA-allele-positive subsets. Repertoires with fewer than 30,000 or more than 120,000 public chains, plus five repertoires with anomalous nucleotide sharing, were excluded from co-occurrence clustering. As stored in TCRdb, this immuneACCESS dataset retains in-frame rearrangements with V and J assigned. A fraction of the clones does not appear; measured against another copy, unresolved V genes explain less than half of the discrepancy, and the remainder lacks a known reason. D and trimming come from the DNA, and the V and J calls and clone size come from that table. The sample includes 130,000 to 150,000 clones, with roughly 78% observed a single time. Approximately 2.9% of the sample is held by the ten biggest clonotypes.

The rearrangement joined TRBV29-1 to TRBJ2-1; 10 bases in the junction line up with TRBD2. Sample: PBMCs. This clonotype originated in a man in his forties in good health and CMV-seropositive. The CDR3 has the sequence CSVEGRLAGDRVNEQFF. The sequenced DNA is TGCAGCGTTGAAGGTCGTCTAGCGGGAGATCGGGTCAATGAGCAGTTCTTC.